This T cell receptor (beta chain) was sequenced for a study of blood T cell repertoires in COVID-19. At the level of the study: Specimens from acute and convalescent COVID-19 originated in the United States, Italy and Spain. T cells, B-cell-depleted T cells, or PBMCs provided the cDNA or gDNA that served as material.

The age range of participants was about 18 to 95 years, with residence in under 30 US areas. Some clones are missing from TCRdb's copy, which holds only in-frame ones; the method was immunoSEQ multiplex PCR. This table holds 200,000 to 250,000 clones, 86% found once. CDR1 is SGHRS and CDR2 is YFSETQ in the germline V gene. V shed 3 bases, J shed 7 bases, and the junction held 15 bases outside the gene matches. The CDR3 is 17 residues long. The clonotype was recovered from a woman in her forties with acute COVID-19. Input material: PBMCs or T cells enriched from blood (not recorded which). The rearrangement joins TRBV5-1 to TRBJ2-7; TRBD2 matches at 11 bases. The chain's CDR3 is CASSSDPSALAGGEQYF. The DNA of the CDR3 is TGCGCCAGCAGCTCGGACCCCTCCGCGCTAGCGGGGGGAGAGCAGTACTTC.